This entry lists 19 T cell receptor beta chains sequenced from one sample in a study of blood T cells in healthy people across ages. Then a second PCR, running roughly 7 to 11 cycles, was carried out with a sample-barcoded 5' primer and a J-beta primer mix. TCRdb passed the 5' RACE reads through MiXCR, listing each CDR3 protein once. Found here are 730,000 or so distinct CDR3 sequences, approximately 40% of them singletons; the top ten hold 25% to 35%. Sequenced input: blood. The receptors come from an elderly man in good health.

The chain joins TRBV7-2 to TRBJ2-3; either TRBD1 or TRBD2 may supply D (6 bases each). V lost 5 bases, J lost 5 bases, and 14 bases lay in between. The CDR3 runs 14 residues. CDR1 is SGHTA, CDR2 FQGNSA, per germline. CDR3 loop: CASSQRGAVDTQYF. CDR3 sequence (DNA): TGTGCCAGCAGCCAAAGGGGGGCCGTAGATACGCAGTATTTT.

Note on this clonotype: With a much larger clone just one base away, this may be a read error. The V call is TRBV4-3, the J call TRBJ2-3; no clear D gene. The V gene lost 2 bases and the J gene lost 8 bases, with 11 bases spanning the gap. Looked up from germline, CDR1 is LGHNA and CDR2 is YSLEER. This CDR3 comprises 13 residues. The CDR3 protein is CASSQSRFGTQYF. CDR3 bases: TGCGCCAGCAGCCAATCGAGATTCGGTACGCAGTATTTT.

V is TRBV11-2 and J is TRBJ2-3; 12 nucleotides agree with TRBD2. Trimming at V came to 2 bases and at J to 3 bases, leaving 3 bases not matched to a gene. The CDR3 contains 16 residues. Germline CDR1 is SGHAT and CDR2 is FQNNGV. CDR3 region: CASSLLLAGGTDTQYF. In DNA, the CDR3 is TGTGCCAGCAGCTTACTCCTAGCGGGAGGGACAGATACGCAGTATTTT.

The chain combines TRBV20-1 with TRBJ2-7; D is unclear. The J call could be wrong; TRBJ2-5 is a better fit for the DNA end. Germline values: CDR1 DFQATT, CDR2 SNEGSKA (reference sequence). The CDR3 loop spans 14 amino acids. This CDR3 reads CSASLSPTPGTQYF. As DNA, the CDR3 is TGCAGTGCTAGTTTGTCTCCCACCCCCGGGACCCAGTACTTC.

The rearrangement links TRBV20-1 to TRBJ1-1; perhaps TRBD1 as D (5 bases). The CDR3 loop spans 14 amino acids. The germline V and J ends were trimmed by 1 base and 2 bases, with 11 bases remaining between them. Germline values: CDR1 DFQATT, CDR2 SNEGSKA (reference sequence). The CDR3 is CSARAGTINTEAFF. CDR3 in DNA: TGCAGTGCTAGAGCCGGGACTATCAACACTGAAGCTTTCTTT.

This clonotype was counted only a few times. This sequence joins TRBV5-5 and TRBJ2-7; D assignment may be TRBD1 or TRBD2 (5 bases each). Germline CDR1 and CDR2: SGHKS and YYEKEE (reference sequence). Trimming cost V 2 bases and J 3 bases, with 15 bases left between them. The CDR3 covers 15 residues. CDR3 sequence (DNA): TGTGCCAGCAGCTTCAAGGGACGGCCAGACTACGAGCAGTACTTC. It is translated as CASSFKGRPDYEQYF.

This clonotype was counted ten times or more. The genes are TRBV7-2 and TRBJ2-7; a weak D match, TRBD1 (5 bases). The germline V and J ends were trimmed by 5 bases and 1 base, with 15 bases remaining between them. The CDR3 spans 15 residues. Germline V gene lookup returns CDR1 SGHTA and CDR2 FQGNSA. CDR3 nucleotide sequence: TGTGCCAGCAGCCTTAGGGGCAGACAGTCCTACGAGCAGTACTTC. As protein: CASSLRGRQSYEQYF.

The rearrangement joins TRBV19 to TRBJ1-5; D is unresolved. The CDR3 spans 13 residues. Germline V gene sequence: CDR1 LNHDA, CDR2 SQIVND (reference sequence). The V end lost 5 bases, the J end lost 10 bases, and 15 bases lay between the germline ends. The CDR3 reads CASSETPTDPQHF. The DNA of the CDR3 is TGTGCCAGTAGTGAGACCCCAACTGATCCCCAGCATTTT. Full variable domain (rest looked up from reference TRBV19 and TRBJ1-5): DGGITQSPKYLFRKEGQNVTLSCEQNLNHDAMYWYRQDPGQGLRLIYYSQIVNDFQKGDIAEGYSVSREKKESFPLTVTSAQKNPTAFYLCASSETPTDPQHFGDGTRLSIL.

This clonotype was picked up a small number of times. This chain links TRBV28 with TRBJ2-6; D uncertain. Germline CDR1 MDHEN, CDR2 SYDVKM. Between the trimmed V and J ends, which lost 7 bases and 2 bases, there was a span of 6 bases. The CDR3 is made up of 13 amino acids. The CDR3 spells CASTTPGANVLTF. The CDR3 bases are TGTGCCAGCACCACACCTGGGGCCAACGTCCTGACTTTC.

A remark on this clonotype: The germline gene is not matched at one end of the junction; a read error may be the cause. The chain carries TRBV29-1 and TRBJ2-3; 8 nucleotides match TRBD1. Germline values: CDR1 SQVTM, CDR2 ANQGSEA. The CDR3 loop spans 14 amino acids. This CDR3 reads CSIEGQGGADTQYF. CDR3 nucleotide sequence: TGCAGCATTGAAGGACAGGGTGGCGCAGATACGCAGTATTTT.

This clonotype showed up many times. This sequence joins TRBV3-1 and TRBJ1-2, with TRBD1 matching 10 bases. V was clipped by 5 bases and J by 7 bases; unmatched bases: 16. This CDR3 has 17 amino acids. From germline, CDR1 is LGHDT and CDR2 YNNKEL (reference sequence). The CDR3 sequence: CASSAQGGDRGGSGYTF. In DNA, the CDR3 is TGTGCCAGCAGCGCCCAAGGAGGGGACAGGGGAGGATCTGGCTACACCTTC.

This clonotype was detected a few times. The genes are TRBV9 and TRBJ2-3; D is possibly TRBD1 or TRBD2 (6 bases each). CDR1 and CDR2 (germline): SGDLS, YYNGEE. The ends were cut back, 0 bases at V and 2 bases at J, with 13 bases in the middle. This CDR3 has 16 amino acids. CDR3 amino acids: CASSVGGTGATDTQYF. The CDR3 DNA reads TGTGCCAGCAGCGTAGGTGGGACGGGGGCCACAGATACGCAGTATTTT.

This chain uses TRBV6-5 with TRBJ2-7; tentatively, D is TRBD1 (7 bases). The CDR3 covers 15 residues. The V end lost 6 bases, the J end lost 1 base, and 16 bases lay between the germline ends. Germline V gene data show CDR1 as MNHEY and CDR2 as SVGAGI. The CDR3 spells CASRGGTAPSYEQYF. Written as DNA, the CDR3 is TGTGCCAGCAGAGGGGGGACAGCGCCGTCCTACGAGCAGTACTTC.

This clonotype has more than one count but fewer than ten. The CDR3 DNA is TGCAGCGTTGTGGAACTGATGGACTATGGCTACACCTTC. The encoded protein is CSVVELMDYGYTF. The rearrangement joins TRBV29-1 to TRBJ1-2; D call uncertain. The germline CDR1 and CDR2 sequences are SQVTM and ANQGSEA. This CDR3 is built from 13 residues. V was pared by 4 bases and J by 3 bases, with 12 bases between.

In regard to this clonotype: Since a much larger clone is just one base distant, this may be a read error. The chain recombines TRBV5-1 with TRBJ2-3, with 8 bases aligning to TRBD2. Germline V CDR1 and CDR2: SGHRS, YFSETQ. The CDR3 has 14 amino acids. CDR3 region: CASSLTSGTDAQYF. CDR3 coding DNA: TGCGCCAGCAGCTTGACTAGCGGCACAGATGCGCAGTATTTT.

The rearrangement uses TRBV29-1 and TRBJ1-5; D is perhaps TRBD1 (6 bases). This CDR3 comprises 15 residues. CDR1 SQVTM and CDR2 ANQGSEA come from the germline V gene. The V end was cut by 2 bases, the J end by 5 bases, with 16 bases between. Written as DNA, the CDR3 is TGCAGCGTTGAACTGGGCCAGGGGAACGATCAGCCCCAGCATTTT. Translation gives CSVELGQGNDQPQHF.

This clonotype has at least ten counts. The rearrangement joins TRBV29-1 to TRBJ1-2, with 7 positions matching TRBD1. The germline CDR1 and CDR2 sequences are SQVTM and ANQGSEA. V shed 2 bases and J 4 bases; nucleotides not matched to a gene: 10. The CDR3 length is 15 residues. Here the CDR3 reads CSVERREGAIYGYTF. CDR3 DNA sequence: TGCAGCGTTGAAAGAAGGGAGGGGGCGATCTATGGCTACACCTTC.

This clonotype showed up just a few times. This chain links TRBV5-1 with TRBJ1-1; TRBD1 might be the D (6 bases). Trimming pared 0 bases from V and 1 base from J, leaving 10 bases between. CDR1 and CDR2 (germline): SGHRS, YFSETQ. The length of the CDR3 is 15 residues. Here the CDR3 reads CASSLAGAPNTEAFF. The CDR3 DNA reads TGCGCCAGCAGCTTGGCGGGGGCTCCGAACACTGAAGCTTTCTTT.

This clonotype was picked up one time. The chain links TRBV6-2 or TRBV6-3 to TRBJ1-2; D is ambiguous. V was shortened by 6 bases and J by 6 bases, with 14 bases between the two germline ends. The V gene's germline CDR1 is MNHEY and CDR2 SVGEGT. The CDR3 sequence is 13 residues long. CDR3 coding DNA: TGTGCCAGCAGCCCGGTCCTGTCAAATGGCTACACCTTC. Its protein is CASSPVLSNGYTF.